The text below deals with one T cell receptor (beta chain). TCR beta CDR3 regions were amplified from RNA. Carried out on the TCR CDR3, a first-round RT-PCR used the HTBI primer set. TCRdb re-called the multiplex PCR reads with MiXCR, one entry per CDR3 protein. The sample lists 340,000 or so distinct CDR3 sequences, 20% to 25% occurring once. The data were taken from a study of T cells in Graves' hyperthyroidism and ophthalmopathy. V lost 3 bases and J 6 bases, leaving 9 bases between the germline ends. The CDR3 totals 13 residues. Germline-derived CDR1 and CDR2 are SEHNR and FQNEAQ (reference sequence). The study excluded patients with uncontrolled infection, other autoimmune disease, pregnancy or lactation.

Material: blood. This chain uses TRBV7-9 with TRBJ1-3; D may be TRBD1 (5 bases). The clonotype originates from a woman between 45 and 65 years old with Graves' hyperthyroidism. The CDR3 sequence: CASSFFRENTIYF. For the CDR3, the DNA is TGTGCCAGCAGCTTTTTCAGGGAAAACACCATATATTTT.